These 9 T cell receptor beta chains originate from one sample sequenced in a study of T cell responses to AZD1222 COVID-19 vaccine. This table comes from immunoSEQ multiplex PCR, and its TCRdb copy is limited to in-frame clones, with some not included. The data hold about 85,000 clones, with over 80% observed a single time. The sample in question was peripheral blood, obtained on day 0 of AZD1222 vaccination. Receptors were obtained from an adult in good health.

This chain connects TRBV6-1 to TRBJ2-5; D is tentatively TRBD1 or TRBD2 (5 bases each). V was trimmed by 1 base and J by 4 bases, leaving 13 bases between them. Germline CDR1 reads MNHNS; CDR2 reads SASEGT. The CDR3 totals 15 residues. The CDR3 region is CASSEEYGAGETQYF. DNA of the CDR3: TGTGCCAGCAGTGAAGAGTATGGGGCGGGAGAGACCCAGTACTTC.

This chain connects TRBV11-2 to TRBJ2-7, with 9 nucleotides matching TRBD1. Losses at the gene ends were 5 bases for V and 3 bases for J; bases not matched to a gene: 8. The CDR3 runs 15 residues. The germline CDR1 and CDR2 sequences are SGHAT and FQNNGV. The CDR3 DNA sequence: TGTGCCAGCAGCCCTCTCGGGACAGGGAGCTACGAGCAGTACTTC. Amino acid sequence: CASSPLGTGSYEQYF. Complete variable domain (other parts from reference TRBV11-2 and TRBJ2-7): EAGVAQSPRYKIIEKRQSVAFWCNPISGHATLYWYQQILGQGPKLLIQFQNNGVVDDSQLPKDRFSAERLKGVDSTLKIQPAKLEDSAVYLCASSPLGTGSYEQYFGPGTRLTVT.

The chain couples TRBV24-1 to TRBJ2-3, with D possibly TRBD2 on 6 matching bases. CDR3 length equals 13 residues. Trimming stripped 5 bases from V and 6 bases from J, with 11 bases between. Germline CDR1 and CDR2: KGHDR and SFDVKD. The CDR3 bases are TGTGCCACCAGTGGCCCGGGAGCGGATACGCAGTATTTT. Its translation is CATSGPGADTQYF.

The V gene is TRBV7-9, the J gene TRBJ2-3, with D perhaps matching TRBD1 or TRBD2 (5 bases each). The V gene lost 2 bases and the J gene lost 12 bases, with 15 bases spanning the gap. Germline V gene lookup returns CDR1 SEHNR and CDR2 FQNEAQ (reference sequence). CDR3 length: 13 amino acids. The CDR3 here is CASSLRGARLQYF. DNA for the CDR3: TGTGCCAGCAGCTTAAGAGGGGCCCGGCTCCAGTATTTT.

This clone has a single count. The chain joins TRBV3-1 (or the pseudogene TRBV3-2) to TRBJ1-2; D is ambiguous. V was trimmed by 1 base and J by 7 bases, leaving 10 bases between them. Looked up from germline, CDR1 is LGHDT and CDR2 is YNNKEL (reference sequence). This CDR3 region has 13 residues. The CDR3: CASSQAGAGGYTF. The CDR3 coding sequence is TGTGCCAGCAGCCAAGCAGGAGCGGGTGGCTACACCTTC.

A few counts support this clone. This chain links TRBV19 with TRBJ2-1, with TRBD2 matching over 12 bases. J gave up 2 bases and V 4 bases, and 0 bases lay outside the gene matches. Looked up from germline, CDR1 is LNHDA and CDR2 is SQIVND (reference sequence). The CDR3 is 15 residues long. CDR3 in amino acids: CASSTSGRAYNEQFF. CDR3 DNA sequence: TGTGCCAGTAGTACTAGCGGGAGGGCCTACAATGAGCAGTTCTTC.

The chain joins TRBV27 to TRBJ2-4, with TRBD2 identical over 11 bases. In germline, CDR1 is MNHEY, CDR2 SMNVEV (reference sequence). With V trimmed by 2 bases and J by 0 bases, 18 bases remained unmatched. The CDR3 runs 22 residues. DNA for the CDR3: TGTGCCAGCAGTTTAGCGTGGGGGGCAACCGGGACTAGCGGACTAGCCAAAAACATTCAGTACTTC. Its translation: CASSLAWGATGTSGLAKNIQYF.

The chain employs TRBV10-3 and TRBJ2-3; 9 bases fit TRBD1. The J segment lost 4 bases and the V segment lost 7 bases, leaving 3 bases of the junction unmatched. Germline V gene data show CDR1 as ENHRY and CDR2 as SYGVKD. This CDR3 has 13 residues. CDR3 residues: CAIKGTGPDTQYF. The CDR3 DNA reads TGTGCCATCAAAGGGACAGGGCCAGATACGCAGTATTTT.

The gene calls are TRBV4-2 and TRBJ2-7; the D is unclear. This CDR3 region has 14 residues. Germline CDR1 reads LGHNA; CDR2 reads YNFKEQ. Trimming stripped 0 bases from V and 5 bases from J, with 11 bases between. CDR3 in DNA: TGTGCCAGCAGCCAAGATCTTAACCGCCACGAGCAGTACTTC. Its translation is CASSQDLNRHEQYF.